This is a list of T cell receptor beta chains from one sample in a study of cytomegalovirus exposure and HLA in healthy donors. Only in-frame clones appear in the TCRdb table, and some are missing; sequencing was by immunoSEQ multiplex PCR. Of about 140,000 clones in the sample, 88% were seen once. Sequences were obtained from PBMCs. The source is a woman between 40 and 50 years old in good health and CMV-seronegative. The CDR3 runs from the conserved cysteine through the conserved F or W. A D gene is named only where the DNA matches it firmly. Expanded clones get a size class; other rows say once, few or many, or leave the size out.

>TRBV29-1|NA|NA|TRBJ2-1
CSAAALNEQFF
TGCAGCGCTGCGGCGTTAAATGAGCAGTTCTTC
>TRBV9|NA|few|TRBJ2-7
CASSVEGPGSYEQYF
TGTGCCAGCAGCGTAGAAGGGCCGGGGTCCTACGAGCAGTACTTC
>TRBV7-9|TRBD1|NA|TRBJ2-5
CSSSWGGQAQYF
TGTTCCAGCAGCTGGGGTGGACAGGCCCAGTACTTC
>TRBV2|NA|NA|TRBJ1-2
CASERTVSNYGYTF
TGTGCCAGCGAACGGACAGTTTCTAACTATGGCTACACCTTC
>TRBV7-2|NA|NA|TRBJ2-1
CASSFGLERNEQFF
TGTGCCAGCAGCTTTGGTCTAGAGCGAAATGAGCAGTTCTTC
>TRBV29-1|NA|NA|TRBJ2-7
CSVLSYEQYF
TGCAGCGTTCTCTCCTACGAGCAGTACTTC
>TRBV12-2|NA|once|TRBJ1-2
CASRRTGNYGYTF
TGTGCAAGTCGCAGGACAGGCAACTATGGCTACACCTTC
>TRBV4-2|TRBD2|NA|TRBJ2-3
CASTSGTSGSGGANTQYF
TGTGCCAGCACATCCGGGACTAGCGGGAGTGGGGGGGCGAATACGCAGTATTTT
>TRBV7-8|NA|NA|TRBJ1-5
CASSSRYRDFNQPQHF
TGTGCCAGCAGCTCCCGTTACAGGGATTTTAATCAGCCCCAGCATTTT
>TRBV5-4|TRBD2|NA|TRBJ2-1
CASSLGAGTYNEQFF
TGTGCCAGCAGCTTAGGAGCGGGAACGTACAATGAGCAGTTCTTC
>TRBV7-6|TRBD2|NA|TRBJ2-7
CASSSTVRPLAGTTYEQYF
TGTGCCAGCAGCTCGACCGTACGACCACTAGCGGGGACCACCTACGAGCAGTACTTC
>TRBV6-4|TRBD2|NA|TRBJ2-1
CASSSEGTSGYNEQFF
TGTGCCAGCAGTTCGGAGGGGACTAGCGGGTACAATGAGCAGTTCTTC
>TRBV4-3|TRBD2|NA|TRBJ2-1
CASSQGLAGGNEQFF
TGCGCCAGCAGCCAAGGCCTAGCGGGAGGAAATGAGCAGTTCTTC
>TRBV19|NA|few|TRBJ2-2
CASSKTPRDTGELFF
TGTGCCAGTAGTAAGACCCCCCGGGACACCGGGGAGCTGTTTTTT
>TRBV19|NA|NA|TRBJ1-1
CASRLGEAVEAFF
TGTGCCAGTAGGCTCGGGGAGGCAGTTGAAGCTTTCTTT
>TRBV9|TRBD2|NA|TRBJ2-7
CASSVGPSGSTYEQYF
TGTGCCAGCAGCGTAGGTCCTAGCGGGAGCACCTACGAGCAGTACTTC
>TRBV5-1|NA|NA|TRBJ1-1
CASSEVNTEAFF
TGCGCCAGCAGCGAGGTGAACACTGAAGCTTTCTTT
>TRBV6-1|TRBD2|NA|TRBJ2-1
CASSVLGLAGGYNEQFF
TGTGCCAGCAGTGTCTTGGGACTAGCGGGAGGGTACAATGAGCAGTTCTTC
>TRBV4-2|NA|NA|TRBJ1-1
CASSAPSRVTEAFF
TGTGCCAGCAGCGCCCCTTCGCGGGTCACTGAAGCTTTCTTT
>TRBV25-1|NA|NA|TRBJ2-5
CASERWGSGQTQYF
TGTGCCAGCGAACGTTGGGGCTCCGGGCAGACCCAGTACTTC
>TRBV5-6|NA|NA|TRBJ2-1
CASSSQSRWSSYNEQFF
TGTGCCAGCAGCTCTCAAAGTCGGTGGAGCTCCTACAATGAGCAGTTCTTC
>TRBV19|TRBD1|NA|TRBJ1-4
CASSGDSSVGKLFF
TGTGCCAGTAGTGGGGACAGTTCAGTTGGAAAACTGTTTTTT
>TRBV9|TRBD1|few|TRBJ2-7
CASSGGQGPHGEQYF
TGTGCCAGCAGCGGGGGACAGGGCCCGCATGGGGAGCAGTACTTC
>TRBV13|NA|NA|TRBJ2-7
CASSLVSGEQYF
TGTGCCAGCAGCTTAGTTAGTGGCGAGCAGTACTTC
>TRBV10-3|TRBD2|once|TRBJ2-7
CAISGTSGSSEQYF
TGTGCCATCAGCGGGACTAGCGGGAGTTCCGAGCAGTACTTC
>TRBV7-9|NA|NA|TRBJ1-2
CASSDTARANYGYTF
TGTGCCAGCAGCGATACTGCTCGGGCTAACTATGGCTACACCTTC
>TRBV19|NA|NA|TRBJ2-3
CASSIAGLSTDTQYF
TGTGCCAGTAGTATAGCGGGACTCTCCACAGATACGCAGTATTTT
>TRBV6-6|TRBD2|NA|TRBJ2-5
CASSTGLAGEEEQYF
TGTGCCAGCAGTACAGGACTAGCGGGAGAGGAAGAGCAGTACTTC
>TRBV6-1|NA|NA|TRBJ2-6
CASSELARFSGANVLTF
TGTGCCAGCAGTGAATTAGCGCGGTTTAGTGGGGCCAACGTCCTGACTTTC
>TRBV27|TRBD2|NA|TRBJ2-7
CASSTLAGWSDEQYF
TGTGCCAGCAGTACGCTAGCGGGATGGAGCGACGAGCAGTACTTC
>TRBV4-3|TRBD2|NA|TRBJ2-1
CASSQDGLAGQNNEQFF
TGCGCCAGCAGCCAAGACGGACTAGCGGGACAGAACAATGAGCAGTTCTTC
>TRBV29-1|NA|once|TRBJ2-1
CSPTPRGQFF
TGCAGTCCAACCCCGAGAGGGCAGTTCTTC
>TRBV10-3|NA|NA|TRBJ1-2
CAISESGGAGYGYTF
TGTGCCATCAGTGAGTCTGGGGGCGCTGGGTATGGCTACACCTTC
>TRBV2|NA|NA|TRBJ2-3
CASWGVLAAGTDTQYF
TGTGCCAGCTGGGGTGTACTAGCCGCAGGCACAGATACGCAGTATTTT
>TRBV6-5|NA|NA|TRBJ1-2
CASSPKEAGLYGYTF
TGTGCCAGCAGTCCTAAGGAGGCCGGCCTCTATGGCTACACCTTC
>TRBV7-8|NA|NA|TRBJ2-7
CASSLAGPYEQYF
TGTGCCAGCAGCTTAGCGGGCCCCTACGAGCAGTACTTC
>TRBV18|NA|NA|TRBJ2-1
CASSKAGQTYNEQFF
TGTGCCAGCTCCAAGGCAGGTCAAACGTACAATGAGCAGTTCTTC
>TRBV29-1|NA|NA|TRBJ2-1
CSARPGTPNEQFF
TGCAGCGCACGACCCGGGACACCCAATGAGCAGTTCTTC
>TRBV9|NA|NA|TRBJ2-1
CATQQTGTYNEQFF
TGTGCCACGCAACAAACAGGAACCTACAATGAGCAGTTCTTC
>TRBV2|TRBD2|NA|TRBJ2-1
CASMPGTSLYEQFF
TGTGCCAGCATGCCCGGGACTAGTCTCTATGAGCAGTTCTTC
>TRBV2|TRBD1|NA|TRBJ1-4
CASRWTGTNEKLFF
TGTGCCAGCAGGTGGACAGGGACTAATGAAAAACTGTTTTTT
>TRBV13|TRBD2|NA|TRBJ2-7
CASSLQGLTSGRLYEQYF
TGTGCCAGCAGCTTGCAGGGGTTGACTAGCGGGAGACTGTACGAGCAGTACTTC
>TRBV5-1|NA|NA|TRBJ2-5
CASTRGSQETQYF
TGCGCCAGCACTAGGGGGTCCCAAGAGACCCAGTACTTC
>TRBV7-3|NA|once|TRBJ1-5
CASSYIYRDGNQPQHF
TGTGCCAGCAGCTACATCTACAGGGATGGCAATCAGCCCCAGCATTTT
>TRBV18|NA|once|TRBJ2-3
CASSPQAVDTQYF
TGTGCCAGCTCACCACAGGCGGTAGATACGCAGTATTTT
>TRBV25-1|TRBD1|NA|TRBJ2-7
CASSGLPRRDRAYEQYF
TGTGCCAGCAGTGGATTGCCGAGGCGGGACAGGGCCTACGAGCAGTACTTC
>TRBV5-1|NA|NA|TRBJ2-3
CASSLVRLANTDTQYF
TGCGCCAGCAGCTTGGTACGGCTAGCTAACACAGATACGCAGTATTTT
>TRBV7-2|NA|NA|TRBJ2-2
CASSSSQRISGELFF
TGTGCCAGCAGCTCGAGCCAGCGAATTTCCGGGGAGCTGTTTTTT